These 20 T cell receptor beta chains originate from one sample sequenced in a study of T cell clonality in common variable immunodeficiency. Profiled with immunoSEQ multiplex PCR; TCRdb holds only in-frame clones, not every one. This table holds 45,000 to 55,000 clones with no singletons; the top ten claim roughly 5.3%. Input material: peripheral blood mononuclear cells. Receptors were obtained from a person between 18 and 75 years old in good health.

Notes on this clone: The read terminates 3 residues before the CDR3 end, so the remaining end is supplied by the germline J gene. The chain uses TRBV7-6 and TRBJ2-5, with 9 nucleotides matching TRBD2. This CDR3 has 17 amino acids. The germline V gene has CDR1 SGHVS and CDR2 FNYEAQ. With 2 bases clipped from V and 2 bases from J, the junction kept 9 bases outside the gene matches. The DNA read from the CDR3 is TGTGCCAGCAGCTTACGGTTCGGGACTAGCTTTCAAGAGACC. It specifies CASSLRFGTSFQET. The complete CDR3 sequence is CASSLRFGTSFQETQYF.

This clone was seen at least ten times. The read ends 3 residues shy of where the CDR3 ends; the end is completed using the germline J gene. V gene TRBV19 combines with J gene TRBJ1-1, with D possibly matching TRBD1 (5 bases). V lost 4 bases and J lost 3, with 15 bases in between. The germline CDR1 and CDR2 sequences are LNHDA and SQIVND (reference sequence). CDR3 length equals 15 residues. Incomplete CDR3 DNA: TGTGCCAGTAGTAGTATGGCGGGGGGTGACACTGAA. This codes for CASSSMAGGDTE. The whole CDR3 is CASSSMAGGDTEAFF. Based on the CDR3 plus reference TRBV19 and TRBJ1-1, the full variable domain is DGGITQSPKYLFRKEGQNVTLSCEQNLNHDAMYWYRQDPGQGLRLIYYSQIVNDFQKGDIAEGYSVSREKKESFPLTVTSAQKNPTAFYLCASSSMAGGDTEAFFGQGTRLTVV.

This clone has ten or more counts. The read is 3 residues too short to cover the CDR3 end, so that end is filled in from the germline J gene. The rearrangement joins TRBV2 to TRBJ2-7, with unresolved D. The V and J ends lost 6 bases and 2 bases respectively, with 11 bases between them. The CDR3 totals 13 residues. Germline values: CDR1 SNHLY, CDR2 FYNNEI. The covered CDR3 bases are TGTGCCAGCAGATCGGCGGAAGCCTACGAG. Translated, it gives CASRSAEAYE. The whole CDR3 sequence is CASRSAEAYEQYF.

This clone showed up many times. The read gets to within 3 residues of the CDR3 end, and the germline J gene fills in the rest. J is TRBJ2-5 and V is TRBV7-6, with D perhaps matching TRBD2 (5 bases). The CDR3 is 13 residues long. From germline, CDR1 is SGHVS and CDR2 FNYEAQ. V dropped 5 bases and J dropped 7 bases, with 14 bases sitting between them. CDR3 region: CASSPTWSGTQYF. The CDR3 DNA, read in part, is TGTGCCAGCAGCCCCACGTGGAGCGGGACC.

This clone was found many times. The read terminates 3 residues ahead of where the CDR3 ends, so the germline J gene completes it. The chain links TRBV20-1 to TRBJ2-7; 7 bases align to TRBD2. CDR3 length equals 16 residues. Germline values: CDR1 DFQATT, CDR2 SNEGSKA (reference sequence). V was pared by 0 bases and J by 5 bases, with 13 bases of the junction left unmatched. Incomplete CDR3 DNA: TGCAGTGCTAGAGATTGGGGGGGAGGGCCTTCAAACGAG. Translated, it gives CSARDWGGGPSNE. The entire CDR3 protein is CSARDWGGGPSNEQYF.

Ten or more counts support this clone. Read sequence stops 3 residues before the CDR3 end, and the germline J gene provides the missing end. The genes are TRBV20-1 and TRBJ2-7; tentatively, D is TRBD1 (6 bases). CDR3 length: 12 amino acids. Trimming cost V 1 base and J 6 bases, with 10 bases left between them. Germline CDR1 is DFQATT and CDR2 is SNEGSKA (reference sequence). The part of the CDR3 DNA that was read is TGCAGTGCTAGAGTTCAGGGGTTCGAG. Translating gives CSARVQGFE. The entire CDR3 protein reads CSARVQGFEQYF.

This clone was seen many times. The read comes to an end 3 residues before the CDR3 does, leaving the germline J gene to fill in the end. V and J are TRBV19 and TRBJ2-6, with D perhaps matching TRBD2 (5 bases). There are 18 residues in the CDR3. Germline values: CDR1 LNHDA, CDR2 SQIVND (reference sequence). Trimming pared 3 bases from V and 0 bases from J, leaving 15 bases between. The part of the CDR3 DNA that was read is TGTGCCAGTAGTATTGTCGACACTGACTACTCTGGGGCCAACGTC. Its protein product is CASSIVDTDYSGANV. The whole CDR3 region reads CASSIVDTDYSGANVLTF.

This clone was seen at least ten times. Coverage ceases 3 residues before the CDR3 finishes, and the germline J gene fills in the end. The sample holds other DNA sequences that translate to the same CDR3. The genes are TRBV7-8 and TRBJ1-1; 11 nucleotides line up with TRBD1. Germline CDR1 and CDR2: SGHVS and FQNEAQ. The CDR3 length is 14 residues. J was trimmed by 4 bases and V by 4 bases; bases with no gene match: 2. CDR3 sequence reads: CASSWTGGGTEAFF. Partial CDR3 DNA: TGTGCCAGCAGCTGGACAGGGGGCGGCACTGAA. The whole variable domain, remainder taken from reference TRBV7-8 and TRBJ1-1, is GAGVSQSPRYKVAKRGQDVALRCDPISGHVSLFWYQQALGQGPEFLTYFQNEAQLDKSGLPSDRFFAERPEGSVSTLKIQRTQQEDSAVYLCASSWTGGGTEAFFGQGTRLTVV.

This clone was seen at least ten times. The CDR3: CASSVSGTGNYGYTF. The covered CDR3 bases are TGTGCCAGCAGTGTATCGGGGACAGGGAACTATGGC. This sequence joins TRBV28 and TRBJ1-2, with 9 bases aligning to TRBD1. Read sequence stops 3 residues before the CDR3 end, and the germline J gene provides the missing end. This CDR3 contains 15 residues. Germline V lookup: CDR1 MDHEN, CDR2 SYDVKM. The ends lost 5 bases at V and 2 bases at J; junction bases unmatched: 6.

This clone was recorded at least ten times. The sequenced fragment ends 3 residues before the CDR3 boundary, so the rest is inferred from the germline J gene. J is TRBJ2-7 and V is TRBV5-4; 8 bases line up with TRBD1. Germline values: CDR1 SGHNT, CDR2 YYREEE (reference sequence). The ends lost 4 bases at V and 6 bases at J; junction bases unmatched: 9. This CDR3 contains 14 residues. Partial CDR3 DNA: TGTGCCAGCAGCCTCCAGGGGCAGGGGGCCGAG. This gives the protein CASSLQGQGAE. The full CDR3 reads CASSLQGQGAEQYF.

This clone was seen ten or more times. The read ends 3 residues shy of where the CDR3 ends; the end is completed using the germline J gene. This chain links TRBV20-1 with TRBJ2-3, with 11 bases matching TRBD2. The CDR3 is made up of 15 amino acids. The V gene's germline CDR1 is DFQATT and CDR2 SNEGSKA (reference sequence). Partial CDR3 DNA: TGCAGTGCTAGAGATAGGCTAGCGGGAGGAGGGACG. It yields the protein CSARDRLAGGGT. The full CDR3 reads CSARDRLAGGGTQYF.

This clone was observed at least ten times. This chain's CDR3 is CSAAQPSGRQQETQYF. Incomplete CDR3 DNA: TGCAGTGCTGCTCAGCCTAGCGGGAGGCAACAAGAGACC. V and J are TRBV20-1 and TRBJ2-5; 11 bases match TRBD2. The CDR3 extends 3 residues past the end of the read, so its final part is completed from the germline J gene. CDR1 DFQATT and CDR2 SNEGSKA come from the germline V gene (reference sequence). There are 16 residues in the CDR3. With V trimmed by 5 bases and J by 2 bases, 10 bases remained unmatched.

This clone has ten or more counts. With the read ending 3 residues before the CDR3 end, the germline J gene is used to fill in that end. The chain employs TRBV6-2 or TRBV6-3 and TRBJ2-3, with TRBD1 identical over 7 bases. The trim removed 0 bases at V and 4 bases at J, leaving 4 bases unmatched. The CDR3 consists of 15 residues. Germline V gives CDR1 MNHEY, CDR2 SVGEGT. Here the CDR3 reads CASSYSGGESDTQYF. Incomplete CDR3 DNA: TGTGCCAGCAGTTACTCAGGGGGCGAATCAGATACG.

The table lists this clone with many counts. The CDR3 end falls 3 residues outside the read, so it is completed with the germline J gene. This sequence joins TRBV29-1 and TRBJ2-4; weak D call: TRBD1 (6 bases). Germline CDR1 reads SQVTM; CDR2 reads ANQGSEA. V lost 5 bases, J lost 0 bases, and 14 bases lay in between. The CDR3 is 15 amino acids. Partial CDR3 DNA: TGCAGCGTTTCGGACAGTAGCCTAGCCAAAAACATT. This translates into CSVSDSSLAKNI. The full CDR3 sequence reads CSVSDSSLAKNIQYF.

This clone showed up many times. CDR3 amino acids: CASSPPAGKSGEQYF. The part of the CDR3 DNA that was read is TGTGCCAGCTCACCACCCGCGGGGAAGTCCGGCGAG. The gene calls are TRBV18 and TRBJ2-7, with D maybe TRBD2 (6 bases). The CDR3 goes on 3 residues after the read ends, and that part is filled in from the germline J gene. The CDR3 totals 15 residues. Per germline, CDR1 KGHSH and CDR2 LQKENI. V was clipped by 0 bases and J by 6 bases, with 15 bases between them.

This clone occurred many times. The read stops 3 residues short of the end of the CDR3; the missing end is completed from the germline J gene. This chain joins TRBV7-2 and TRBJ1-2, with 11 nucleotides matching TRBD1. Germline V lookup: CDR1 SGHTA, CDR2 FQGNSA. The length of the CDR3 is 14 residues. The CDR3: CASSPADRGQGYTF. CDR3 DNA, as far as it was read: TGTGCCAGCAGCCCCGCGGACAGGGGGCAAGGC.

This clone was detected ten times or more. The read is 3 residues too short to cover the CDR3 end, so that end is filled in from the germline J gene. V gene TRBV6-2 or TRBV6-3 combines with J gene TRBJ2-7, with D perhaps matching TRBD2 (6 bases). CDR1 is MNHEY and CDR2 is SVGEGT in the germline V gene. The CDR3 has 16 amino acids. V was clipped by 2 bases and J by 3 bases, with 17 bases between them. The CDR3 DNA, read in part, is TGTGCCAGCAGTTACCCCACTAGCCGAAGGAGCTACGAG. It specifies CASSYPTSRRSYE. The complete CDR3 reads CASSYPTSRRSYEQYF.

This clone has at least ten counts. With the read ending 3 residues before the CDR3 end, the germline J gene is used to fill in that end. The chain combines TRBV5-1 with TRBJ2-7, with TRBD1 identical over 7 bases. The J segment lost 3 bases and the V segment lost 4 bases, leaving 10 bases of the junction unmatched. Germline CDR1 SGHRS, CDR2 YFSETQ. The CDR3 is 15 residues long. The covered CDR3 bases are TGCGCCAGCAGCACAGGGGACCCCCTCGACTACGAG. It yields the protein CASSTGDPLDYE. The full CDR3 protein reads CASSTGDPLDYEQYF.

There are many counts of this clone. The read stops 3 residues short of the end of the CDR3; the missing end is completed from the germline J gene. This rearrangement joins TRBV28 to TRBJ1-4; TRBD1 might be the D (5 bases). Germline CDR1 is MDHEN and CDR2 is SYDVKM. V was shortened by 5 bases and J by 5 bases, with 15 bases between the two germline ends. The CDR3 is 15 residues long. The CDR3 loop is CASSPNRILNEKLFF. CDR3 bases read: TGTGCCAGCAGTCCGAACAGGATACTAAATGAAAAA.

Points on this clone: The read stops 3 residues short of the end of the CDR3; the missing end is completed from the germline J gene. The chain has TRBV16 and TRBJ2-5, with a tentative D call TRBD2 (6 bases). Germline CDR1 is KGHSY and CDR2 is FQNENV. The CDR3 totals 14 residues. Trimming stripped 4 bases from V and 4 bases from J, with 13 bases between. The sequenced CDR3 bases are TGTGCCAGCAGCCTGCGGGGTGGTGGAGAGACC. Its protein product is CASSLRGGGET. The full-length CDR3 reads as CASSLRGGGETQYF.